The 25 T cell receptor beta chains below all came from one sample that was sequenced in a study of post-analysis software for immune sequencing data. General study results and limits: Included in a set of roughly 5 TRBV segments more frequent in patients than controls were TRBV5-6, TRBV5-1 and TRBV20-1.

These receptors lack a known antigen. The authors incorporated unique molecular identifiers into the TCR beta cDNA libraries. One entry per CDR3 protein, called by TCRdb with MiXCR from the PCR reads. The data show hundreds of thousands of distinct CDR3 sequences, with approximately 30% seen just once and around 0.56% held by the top ten. Sequenced input: blood. All receptors derive from a girl aged 10 to 17 with multiple sclerosis.

This chain uses TRBV7-2 with TRBJ2-1; 11 nucleotides agree with TRBD2. V gave up 0 bases and J gave up 7 bases; unmatched junction bases: 11. CDR3 length: 18 amino acids. Germline V gene lookup returns CDR1 SGHTA and CDR2 FQGNSA. The CDR3 here is CASSLARTSGRVGNEQFF. The CDR3 DNA is TGTGCCAGCAGCTTAGCCCGAACTAGCGGGAGAGTGGGGAATGAGCAGTTCTTC.

This chain connects TRBV5-6 to TRBJ2-3; 8 nucleotides line up with TRBD1. The CDR3 loop spans 16 amino acids. Germline assignment: CDR1 SGHDT and CDR2 YYEEEE. J gave up 6 bases and V 5 bases, and 14 bases lay outside the gene matches. This CDR3 reads CASSPGGGQGADTQYF. The CDR3 DNA reads TGTGCCAGCAGTCCCGGGGGAGGACAGGGAGCTGATACGCAGTATTTT.

This clonotype was detected many times. The V gene is TRBV29-1, the J gene TRBJ1-4; 8 positions agree with TRBD1. CDR3 length equals 14 residues. V lost 6 bases and J lost 2; bases outside the gene matches: 5. In germline, CDR1 is SQVTM, CDR2 ANQGSEA. This CDR3 reads CSVPRQGTNEKLFF. In DNA form, the CDR3 reads TGCAGCGTCCCTCGACAGGGGACTAATGAAAAACTGTTTTTT.

This sequence joins TRBV12-3 or TRBV12-4 and TRBJ2-7; D tentatively reads TRBD1 or TRBD2 (5 bases each). The CDR3 is made up of 15 amino acids. The ends were cut back, 1 base at V and 7 bases at J, with 17 bases in the middle. The CDR3 here is CASSLGAWVGGEQYF. The CDR3 bases are TGTGCCAGCAGTTTAGGTGCTTGGGTTGGGGGAGAGCAGTACTTC.

This clonotype has more than one count but fewer than ten. The CDR3 protein is CASMDQTQPQHF. The DNA for the CDR3 is TGTGCCAGCATGGACCAAACCCAGCCCCAGCATTTT. V usage is TRBV21-1 and J usage is TRBJ1-5. TRBV21-1 is classified as a pseudogene. This CDR3 has 12 residues.

There are a few counts of this clonotype. The chain is built from TRBV19 and TRBJ1-2; D is undetermined. Germline values: CDR1 LNHDA, CDR2 SQIVND (reference sequence). V was clipped by 4 bases and J by 4 bases, with 10 bases between them. The length of the CDR3 is 13 residues. The CDR3 region is CASSSGRLYGYTF. The DNA for the CDR3 is TGTGCCAGTAGTAGCGGGAGACTCTATGGCTACACCTTC.

This clonotype appeared a few times. The chain links TRBV9 to TRBJ1-2; 9 bases align to TRBD1. CDR1 is SGDLS, CDR2 YYNGEE, per germline. The CDR3 totals 16 residues. After removal of 5 bases from V and 4 bases from J, the junction contained 12 bases not matched to a gene. CDR3 DNA sequence: TGTGCCAGCAGTGCCTCGACAGGGGGTCTCAGCTATGGCTACACCTTC. It encodes CASSASTGGLSYGYTF.

V gene TRBV28 combines with J gene TRBJ2-5; 8 bases map to TRBD2. Trimming took 1 base from V and 7 from J; bases not matched to a gene: 5. The CDR3 is 14 residues long. Germline loops: CDR1 MDHEN, CDR2 SYDVKM. CDR3 DNA: TGTGCCAGCAGTTTATCGACTAGCGTTGCGACCCAGTACTTC. Its translation: CASSLSTSVATQYF.

This clonotype was recorded a few times. The rearrangement joins TRBV20-1 to TRBJ1-5; tentative D call: TRBD1 (6 bases). With 2 bases removed from V and 2 bases from J, the gap between germline ends came to 10 bases. This CDR3 has 14 amino acids. From germline, CDR1 is DFQATT and CDR2 SNEGSKA (reference sequence). The CDR3 loop reads CSARFPGGNQPQHF. CDR3 sequence (DNA): TGCAGTGCTAGATTCCCAGGGGGCAATCAGCCCCAGCATTTT.

This clonotype has just a few counts. Relative to the germline gene, one junction end is altered; a read error may explain this. The rearrangement uses TRBV13 and TRBJ2-2, with D possibly matching TRBD1 (5 bases). Per the germline V gene, CDR1 is PRHDT and CDR2 is FYEKMQ (reference sequence). The CDR3 has 14 amino acids. The CDR3, as DNA: TGTGCCAGCAGCGTAGGGGTACTCTCCGGGGAGCTGTTTTTT. Translation gives CASSVGVLSGELFF.

The table lists this clonotype with a few counts. The chain has TRBV7-2 and TRBJ2-1; 14 bases line up with TRBD2. J lost 0 bases, V lost 5 bases, and 6 bases had no gene match. CDR3 length: 18 residues. Germline CDR1 is SGHTA and CDR2 is FQGNSA. CDR3 residues: CASSRPGTSGSSYNEQFF. In DNA form, the CDR3 reads TGTGCCAGCAGCAGACCTGGGACTAGCGGGAGCTCCTACAATGAGCAGTTCTTC. The full variable domain, its missing parts supplied by reference TRBV7-2 and TRBJ2-1, is GAGVSQSPSNKVTEKGKDVELRCDPISGHTALYWYRQSLGQGLEFLIYFQGNSAPDKSGLPSDRFSAERTGGSVSTLTIQRTQQEDSAVYLCASSRPGTSGSSYNEQFFGPGTRLTVL.

This clonotype was detected only a few times. J is TRBJ1-2 and V is TRBV3-1; D ambiguous. Trimming removed 8 bases from V and 8 bases from J, with 18 bases in between. Germline assignment: CDR1 LGHDT and CDR2 YNNKEL (reference sequence). The CDR3 contains 13 residues. The CDR3 DNA follows: TGTGCCAGCTCCGACGGTAGTATTGAGGGCTACACCTTC. The encoded protein is CASSDGSIEGYTF.

J is TRBJ2-6 and V is TRBV19; D gene unclear. CDR1 is LNHDA, CDR2 SQIVND, per germline (reference sequence). This CDR3 spans 15 amino acids. The V gene lost 5 bases and the J gene lost 0 bases, with 8 bases spanning the gap. CDR3 coding DNA: TGTGCCAGTAGTCATTTGATCTCTGGGGCCAACGTCCTGACTTTC. This codes for CASSHLISGANVLTF.

V is TRBV7-9 and J is TRBJ2-5; D gene ambiguous. Trimming pared 7 bases from V and 5 bases from J, leaving 8 bases between. The germline gives CDR1 SEHNR, CDR2 FQNEAQ (reference sequence). The CDR3 extends over 11 amino acids. CDR3 coding DNA: TGTGCCAGCATTTTGAAGGAGACCCAGTACTTC. Amino acids: CASILKETQYF. Using reference TRBV7-9 and TRBJ2-5 for the parts outside the CDR3, the full variable domain is DTGVSQNPRHKITKRGQNVTFRCDPISEHNRLYWYRQTLGQGPEFLTYFQNEAQLEKSRLLSDRFSAERPKGSFSTLEIQRTEQGDSAMYLCASILKETQYFGPGTRLLVL.

This sequence joins TRBV5-5 and TRBJ2-7; D remains unclear. The CDR3 runs 13 residues. Trimming left V 3 bases short and J 3 bases short, with 10 bases between. The germline V gene has CDR1 SGHKS and CDR2 YYEKEE (reference sequence). Written as DNA, the CDR3 is TGTGCCAGCAGCTACGGCGGCCGCTACGAGCAGTACTTC. It is translated as CASSYGGRYEQYF.

This clonotype has more than one count but fewer than ten. The gene calls are TRBV2 and TRBJ2-1; 10 nucleotides match TRBD2. Germline V lookup: CDR1 SNHLY, CDR2 FYNNEI. Losses at the gene ends were 1 base for V and 12 bases for J; bases not matched to a gene: 15. CDR3 size: 17 residues. CDR3 in amino acids: CASSEDQTSGVYAGQFF. CDR3 nucleotides: TGTGCCAGCAGTGAAGATCAAACTAGCGGGGTCTATGCGGGGCAGTTCTTC.

This clonotype was counted between two and nine times. The rearrangement joins TRBV6-1 to TRBJ2-3; 10 bases are a match to TRBD2. The CDR3 has 17 amino acids. The V and J ends lost 2 bases and 4 bases, in that order; junction bases with no gene match: 9. Germline CDR1 and CDR2: MNHNS and SASEGT. The CDR3 DNA reads as TGTGCCAGCAGTGAAAGACTAGCGGGCGGGCAGTCAGATACGCAGTATTTT. Protein: CASSERLAGGQSDTQYF.

The V call is TRBV20-1, the J call TRBJ2-7, with D perhaps TRBD2 (5 bases). Trimming took off 6 bases at V and 2 bases at J, with 20 bases between the two ends. The CDR3 consists of 15 residues. Germline assignment: CDR1 DFQATT and CDR2 SNEGSKA (reference sequence). CDR3 nucleotide sequence: TGCAGTGCGACCGACGTCTTGAACGGGGCCTACGAGCAGTACTTC. This gives the protein CSATDVLNGAYEQYF.

V gene TRBV13 combines with J gene TRBJ2-5; TRBD1 might be the D (6 bases). In germline, CDR1 is PRHDT, CDR2 FYEKMQ (reference sequence). V dropped 8 bases and J dropped 2 bases, with 15 bases sitting between them. This CDR3 has 14 residues. The CDR3 protein is CASSHGQRQETQYF. The CDR3 DNA sequence: TGTGCCAGCTCCCACGGACAGCGACAAGAGACCCAGTACTTC.

The V call is TRBV14, the J call TRBJ2-1; no clear D. V lost 0 bases, J lost 0 bases, and 9 bases lay in between. CDR3 length: 16 amino acids. The germline CDR1 and CDR2 sequences are SGHDN and FVKESK. In DNA, the CDR3 is TGTGCCAGCAGCCAAGAGGGCGCCGGCTCCTACAATGAGCAGTTCTTC. Protein product: CASSQEGAGSYNEQFF.

The V call is TRBV12-3 or TRBV12-4, the J call TRBJ2-1; D is possibly TRBD1 or TRBD2 (5 bases each). V lost 5 bases and J lost 10, with 9 bases in between. The CDR3 covers 11 residues. Here the CDR3 DNA reads TGTGCCAGCAGTGGCTGGGGGGAGCAGTTCTTC. Translated, it gives CASSGWGEQFF.

This clonotype was counted only a few times. V and J are TRBV28 and TRBJ2-3; D not certain. Germline V CDR1 and CDR2: MDHEN, SYDVKM. The ends were cut back, 8 bases at V and 2 bases at J, with 20 bases in the middle. CDR3 size: 16 residues. The CDR3 DNA sequence: TGTGCCAGCGGCTCCGGGCCAGCGCCATTCACAGATACGCAGTATTTT. It is translated as CASGSGPAPFTDTQYF.

This clonotype was recorded a few times. The CDR3 DNA is TGTGCCAGCACCGGGGTATCTATTAGCGGGACAGGCAATGAGCAGTTCTTC. This sequence encodes CASTGVSISGTGNEQFF. This chain links TRBV6-6 with TRBJ2-1, with D possibly being TRBD1 or TRBD2 (8 bases each). This CDR3 has 17 residues. Germline V gene data show CDR1 as MNHNY and CDR2 as SVGAGI (reference sequence). Trimming shortened V by 7 bases and J by 6 bases, and 25 bases separated the two germline ends.

This clonotype appeared a few times. The V gene is TRBV12-3 or TRBV12-4, the J gene TRBJ1-5, with 9 bases identical to TRBD1. The CDR3 is 15 residues long. J lost 1 base, V lost 5 bases, and 3 bases had no gene match. CDR3: CASSPQGASNQPQHF. The CDR3 DNA follows: TGTGCCAGCAGTCCACAGGGGGCAAGCAATCAGCCCCAGCATTTT.

The rearrangement links TRBV5-1 to TRBJ1-1; TRBD1 is a possible D gene (6 bases). The V end was cut by 0 bases, the J end by 1 base, with 10 bases between. Germline V lookup: CDR1 SGHRS, CDR2 YFSETQ. This CDR3 spans 15 amino acids. CDR3 loop: CASSLDPQGNTEAFF. For the CDR3, the DNA is TGCGCCAGCAGCTTGGATCCACAGGGGAACACTGAAGCTTTCTTT.